These 2 T cell receptor beta chains came from one sample sequenced in a study of cytomegalovirus exposure and HLA in healthy donors. The PCR had 60 Vbeta and 13 Jbeta primers. Assay used: immunoSEQ multiplex PCR; TCRdb lists only in-frame clones, some missing. The sample lists about 97,000 clones, approximately 80% occurring once. The source material was PBMCs. The receptors were gathered from a male donor in good health and CMV-seropositive.

The CDR3 DNA follows: TGTGCCAGCAGTTGGACTAGCGGGAGTGGGGAGCTGTTTTTT. It translates to CASSWTSGSGELFF. The J gene is TRBJ2-2, the V gene TRBV6-5; 13 bases match TRBD2. This CDR3 region has 14 residues. J lost 8 bases, V lost 4 bases, and 1 base had no gene match. The germline CDR1 and CDR2 sequences are MNHEY and SVGAGI.

CDR3 sequence reads: CASSASGDGYTF. As DNA, the CDR3 is TGTGCCAGCAGCGCCTCAGGGGATGGCTACACCTTC. The chain joins TRBV9 to TRBJ1-2, with D perhaps matching TRBD1 (6 bases). Germline CDR1 reads SGDLS; CDR2 reads YYNGEE. Trimming took 3 bases from V and 6 from J, leaving 9 bases between them. This CDR3 is 12 amino acids long.